A single sample gave rise to the 20 T cell receptor beta chains below, sequenced in a study of T cells after yellow fever vaccination. In TCRdb, the 5' RACE reads were re-called with MiXCR into one record per CDR3 protein. The sample lists some 200,000 distinct CDR3 sequences, approximately 11% occurring once. The sequencing here drew on CD8+ T cells sorted from PBMCs, taken 15 days after the yellow fever booster vaccination. These receptors came from a young man who received the YFV17D yellow fever vaccine.

This clonotype was counted between two and nine times. The CDR3 DNA is TGTGCCAGCAGCTACGGACTAGCGGGCGAACTAAATGAGCAGTTCTTC. Its protein product is CASSYGLAGELNEQFF. The V call is TRBV7-2, the J call TRBJ2-1, with 11 positions matching TRBD2. V lost 4 bases, J lost 7 bases, and 9 bases stayed unmatched. CDR1 and CDR2 (germline): SGHTA, FQGNSA. This CDR3 has 16 residues.

This clonotype was seen more than once but under ten times. The CDR3 coding sequence is TGTGCCAGCAGTTTTACCAGGGGGAGCAATCAGCCCCAGCATTTT. It specifies CASSFTRGSNQPQHF. The chain couples TRBV6-2 or TRBV6-3 to TRBJ1-5; 7 bases line up with TRBD1. V was pared by 4 bases and J by 1 base, with 4 bases of the junction left unmatched. CDR1 is MNHEY, CDR2 SVGEGT, per germline. CDR3 size: 15 residues.

The J gene is TRBJ2-7, the V gene TRBV27; TRBD1 is a possible D gene (6 bases). The length of the CDR3 is 12 residues. Germline CDR1 MNHEY, CDR2 SMNVEV (reference sequence). V was pared by 5 bases and J by 5 bases, with 10 bases between. CDR3 amino acids: CASSTGWNEQYF. The CDR3, as DNA: TGTGCCAGCAGTACAGGGTGGAACGAGCAGTACTTC.

V and J are TRBV20-1 and TRBJ2-7; 8 bases agree with TRBD2. The CDR3 runs 14 residues. Germline CDR1 reads DFQATT; CDR2 reads SNEGSKA (reference sequence). The V segment lost 3 bases and the J segment 2 bases; nucleotides outside the gene matches: 6. CDR3 region: CSASPGTRPYEQYV. The DNA of the CDR3 is TGCAGTGCTAGTCCAGGGACTAGACCCTACGAGCAGTACGTC.

This clonotype has ten or more counts. The rearrangement joins TRBV10-1 to TRBJ2-7; D remains ambiguous. Germline V gene lookup returns CDR1 WNHNN and CDR2 SYGVQD (reference sequence). The CDR3 is made up of 11 amino acids. The V end lost 2 bases, the J end lost 8 bases, and 7 bases lay between the germline ends. The CDR3 DNA sequence: TGCGCCAGCAGTGAGACCGACAAGCAGTACTTC. This encodes CASSETDKQYF.

This sequence joins TRBV4-3 and TRBJ1-6, with unresolved D. The CDR3 totals 15 residues. CDR1 and CDR2 (germline): LGHNA, YSLEER. V was clipped by 0 bases and J by 6 bases, with 9 bases between them. The CDR3 coding sequence is TGCGCCAGCAGCCAAGACCTGGACGGTAATTCACCCCTCCACTTT. It specifies CASSQDLDGNSPLHF.

This clonotype appeared many times. This chain links TRBV21-1 with TRBJ2-3; no check of the table's D call, TRBD1, against the DNA was made. TRBV21-1 is tagged as a pseudogene. The CDR3 runs 14 residues. The CDR3 loop is CARKGQALTDTQYF. The DNA of the CDR3 is TGTGCCAGAAAAGGACAGGCGCTCACAGATACGCAGTATTTT.

This clonotype was observed a few times. This chain's CDR3 is CASSDRGKTYEQYF. The CDR3 DNA follows: TGTGCCAGCAGCGACAGGGGGAAAACCTACGAGCAGTACTTC. The chain joins TRBV13 to TRBJ2-7; 9 positions agree with TRBD1. The CDR3 runs to 14 residues. Germline values: CDR1 PRHDT, CDR2 FYEKMQ (reference sequence). The junction had 4 bases not matched to a gene; V was cut back by 5 bases and J by 2 bases. The variable domain in full, with the rest retrieved from reference TRBV13 and TRBJ2-7, is AAGVIQSPRHLIKEKRETATLKCYPIPRHDTVYWYQQGPGQDPQFLISFYEKMQSDKGSIPDRFSAQQFSDYHSELNMSSLELGDSALYFCASSDRGKTYEQYFGPGTRLTVT.

The chain links TRBV9 to TRBJ1-2; TRBD1 matches 9 bases. V lost 3 bases and J lost 4; bases outside the gene matches: 7. Per the germline V gene, CDR1 is SGDLS and CDR2 is YYNGEE. CDR3 length: 15 residues. DNA for the CDR3: TGTGCCAGCAGCGCCTCCGGGACAGGGCTCTATGGCTACACCTTC. Amino acids: CASSASGTGLYGYTF.

The chain is built from TRBV7-6 and TRBJ2-3; 8 bases fit TRBD2. V lost 2 bases and J lost 4; bases outside the gene matches: 2. In germline, CDR1 is SGHVS, CDR2 FNYEAQ. This CDR3 contains 14 residues. CDR3 residues: CASSLFGGADTQYF. In DNA form, the CDR3 reads TGTGCCAGCAGCTTATTCGGGGGGGCAGATACGCAGTATTTT.

This clonotype was observed a few times. The CDR3 sequence is CASSQVANSNQPQHF. CDR3 bases: TGCGCCAGCAGCCAAGTTGCAAACAGCAATCAGCCCCAGCATTTT. The chain combines TRBV4-1 with TRBJ1-5; D is unclear. The CDR3 spans 15 residues. Per the germline V gene, CDR1 is MGHRA and CDR2 is YSYEKL. Trimming took 1 base from V and 1 from J, leaving 8 bases between them.

V is TRBV4-1 and J is TRBJ1-1, with TRBD1 identical over 8 bases. The V gene's germline CDR1 is MGHRA and CDR2 YSYEKL. J lost 6 bases, V lost 1 base, and 7 bases had no gene match. The CDR3 spans 15 residues. CDR3 sequence reads: CASSQVQGASAEAFF. The DNA of the CDR3 is TGCGCCAGCAGCCAAGTCCAGGGGGCGTCGGCTGAAGCTTTCTTT.

This clonotype was seen ten or more times. This chain links TRBV4-1 with TRBJ2-7, with D possibly TRBD1 on 6 matching bases. The CDR3 length is 17 residues. Germline V gives CDR1 MGHRA, CDR2 YSYEKL. V shed 0 bases and J shed 5 bases, with 20 bases lying between them. The CDR3 here is CASSQDPPAGVRNEQYF. The CDR3 DNA reads as TGCGCCAGCAGCCAAGATCCCCCGGCAGGGGTGCGAAACGAGCAGTACTTC.

In its sample, this clonotype was seen a few times. This chain connects TRBV11-2 to TRBJ2-1; 9 bases align to TRBD2. V lost 6 bases and J lost 3; bases outside the gene matches: 15. The CDR3 length is 18 residues. The germline gives CDR1 SGHAT, CDR2 FQNNGV. DNA for the CDR3: TGTGCCAGCAGTTCGTTAGCGGGAGAAGAGGAAGGCTACAATGAGCAGTTCTTC. Its protein product is CASSSLAGEEEGYNEQFF.

The chain has TRBV7-3 and TRBJ2-5, with 10 bases aligning to TRBD2. The CDR3 is 15 residues long. The germline V gene encodes CDR1 SGHTA and CDR2 FQGTGA. V lost 5 bases to trimming and J lost 4 bases; unmatched junction nucleotides: 7. The CDR3 region has the DNA TGTGCCAGCAGCAGGGGGGGGACTAGCGCAGAGACCCAGTACTTC. It encodes CASSRGGTSAETQYF. Full variable domain (outside the CDR3, taken from reference TRBV7-3 and TRBJ2-5): GAGVSQTPSNKVTEKGKYVELRCDPISGHTALYWYRQSLGQGPEFLIYFQGTGAADDSGLPNDRFFAVRPEGSVSTLKIQRTERGDSAVYLCASSRGGTSAETQYFGPGTRLLVL.

The gene calls are TRBV18 and TRBJ2-3, with a possible D match to TRBD2 (5 bases). In germline, CDR1 is KGHSH, CDR2 LQKENI. V was shortened by 2 bases and J by 1 base, with 10 bases between the two germline ends. The CDR3 spans 15 residues. The CDR3 loop is CASSPIMGGTDTQYF. The CDR3 coding sequence is TGTGCCAGCTCACCAATCATGGGAGGCACAGATACGCAGTATTTT.

This clonotype was observed a single time. This rearrangement joins TRBV4-1 to TRBJ2-7; D is ambiguous. Germline CDR1 is MGHRA and CDR2 is YSYEKL. Trimming cost V 0 bases and J 2 bases, with 11 bases left between them. This CDR3 has 15 amino acids. The CDR3 is CASSQEETATYEQYF. CDR3 DNA sequence: TGCGCCAGCAGCCAAGAGGAGACGGCGACCTACGAGCAGTACTTC.

The chain carries TRBV7-3 and TRBJ2-2, with 8 bases that match TRBD2. Germline loops: CDR1 SGHTA, CDR2 FQGTGA. The CDR3 is 15 residues long. After removal of 1 base from V and 4 bases from J, the junction contained 2 bases not matched to a gene. The CDR3 sequence is CASSLSGGTTGELFF. CDR3 bases: TGTGCCAGCAGCTTAAGCGGGGGGACCACCGGGGAGCTGTTTTTT.

This clonotype appeared a few times. This chain links TRBV7-9 with TRBJ2-5; D gene ambiguous. The CDR3 spans 11 residues. From germline, CDR1 is SEHNR and CDR2 FQNEAQ (reference sequence). Trimming took off 6 bases at V and 0 bases at J, with 2 bases between the two ends. In DNA form, the CDR3 reads TGTGCCAGCAGTCACCAAGAGACCCAGTACTTC. It translates to CASSHQETQYF. Drawing the rest from reference TRBV7-9 and TRBJ2-5, the complete variable domain is DTGVSQNPRHKITKRGQNVTFRCDPISEHNRLYWYRQTLGQGPEFLTYFQNEAQLEKSRLLSDRFSAERPKGSFSTLEIQRTEQGDSAMYLCASSHQETQYFGPGTRLLVL.

The chain links TRBV19 to TRBJ2-1, with D perhaps TRBD1 (7 bases). This CDR3 has 14 amino acids. The V end was cut by 6 bases, the J end by 10 bases, with 19 bases between. Germline CDR1 and CDR2: LNHDA and SQIVND (reference sequence). This CDR3 reads CASSGGQRPGEQFF. CDR3 in DNA: TGTGCCAGTAGCGGGGGACAGCGTCCAGGCGAGCAGTTCTTC.